The rows below give T cell receptor beta chains drawn from one sample of a study of T cell responses to AZD1222 COVID-19 vaccine. TCRdb's table, derived via immunoSEQ multiplex PCR, lists solely in-frame clones and lacks some. The top ten clones hold around a tenth of a sample with 75,000 to 85,000 clones, roughly 87% of them seen once. The source material was peripheral blood, sampled 28 days after the second AZD1222 dose. These receptor sequences come from an adult who received the AZD1222 COVID-19 vaccine. Each CDR3 is given without its conserved first and last residue. Size is omitted from some rows. Given values are once, few, many or a class for expanded clones.

v_gene: TRBV7-2
abundance: NA
j_gene: TRBJ1-6
CDR3aa: ASSLTGRDSPLH

v_gene: TRBV5-4
abundance: NA
j_gene: TRBJ2-3
CDR3aa: ASSRQGDGTDTQY

v_gene: TRBV3-1/TRBV3-2
abundance: NA
j_gene: TRBJ1-5
CDR3aa: ASSQTGGNQPQH

v_gene: TRBV18
abundance: NA
j_gene: TRBJ1-1
CDR3aa: ASSPRNQGGTEAF

v_gene: TRBV6-2/TRBV6-3
abundance: NA
j_gene: TRBJ1-1
CDR3aa: ASNPGQGADTEAF

v_gene: TRBV6-5
abundance: NA
j_gene: TRBJ1-2
CDR3aa: ASSRGGNYGYT

v_gene: TRBV4-2
abundance: NA
j_gene: TRBJ2-3
CDR3aa: ASSRTGQGVTDTQY

v_gene: TRBV18
abundance: NA
j_gene: TRBJ1-5
CDR3aa: ASSSLQGGDQPQH

v_gene: TRBV7-3
abundance: NA
j_gene: TRBJ1-1
CDR3aa: ASSLSGPAGNTEAF

v_gene: TRBV15
abundance: NA
j_gene: TRBJ1-6
CDR3aa: ATSVEGGQGVFRSPLH

v_gene: TRBV9
abundance: NA
j_gene: TRBJ1-5
CDR3aa: ASSATAYQPQH

v_gene: TRBV6-2/TRBV6-3
abundance: NA
j_gene: TRBJ1-3
CDR3aa: ASSFTRPGNTIY

v_gene: TRBV12-3/TRBV12-4
abundance: NA
j_gene: TRBJ2-7
CDR3aa: ASSRTAYEQY

v_gene: TRBV7-6
abundance: NA
j_gene: TRBJ2-1
CDR3aa: ASSFGGAYSNEQF

v_gene: TRBV18
abundance: NA
j_gene: TRBJ2-1
CDR3aa: ASSQGTGGYNEQF

v_gene: TRBV7-6
abundance: NA
j_gene: TRBJ1-2
CDR3aa: ASSLEAFYGYT

v_gene: TRBV6-5
abundance: NA
j_gene: TRBJ1-2
CDR3aa: ASSNGRRYGYT

v_gene: TRBV7-6
abundance: NA
j_gene: TRBJ2-1
CDR3aa: ASTSYSFDEQF

v_gene: TRBV11-2
abundance: NA
j_gene: TRBJ1-6
CDR3aa: ASSLRDTSSYNSPLH

v_gene: TRBV9
abundance: NA
j_gene: TRBJ1-2
CDR3aa: ASSAQGAQVGGYT

v_gene: TRBV6-5
abundance: NA
j_gene: TRBJ2-3
CDR3aa: ASSYSIGGWTDTQY

v_gene: TRBV11-3
abundance: NA
j_gene: TRBJ1-2
CDR3aa: ASSATGGYGYT

v_gene: TRBV6-2/TRBV6-3
abundance: NA
j_gene: TRBJ1-3
CDR3aa: ATSRSTGNTIY

v_gene: TRBV15
abundance: once
j_gene: TRBJ2-3
CDR3aa: ATSRIPRDSYGDTQY

v_gene: TRBV6-4
abundance: NA
j_gene: TRBJ2-1
CDR3aa: ASSDLAGGNYNEQF

v_gene: TRBV7-7
abundance: NA
j_gene: TRBJ2-5
CDR3aa: ASSSRDASSGGTQY

v_gene: TRBV7-2
abundance: once
j_gene: TRBJ2-7
CDR3aa: ASSLDLFTGLAGPYEQY

v_gene: TRBV29-1
abundance: NA
j_gene: TRBJ2-7
CDR3aa: SVEDRDSYEQY

v_gene: TRBV2
abundance: NA
j_gene: TRBJ1-2
CDR3aa: ASSASRGPGGYT

v_gene: TRBV15
abundance: NA
j_gene: TRBJ1-5
CDR3aa: ATSLDRGSYQPQH

v_gene: TRBV6-5
abundance: NA
j_gene: TRBJ2-1
CDR3aa: ASSPQGGDNEQF

v_gene: TRBV4-2
abundance: once
j_gene: TRBJ1-2
CDR3aa: ASSQFDSHNYGYT

v_gene: TRBV5-1
abundance: NA
j_gene: TRBJ1-1
CDR3aa: ASSLGQGTGTEAF

v_gene: TRBV19
abundance: NA
j_gene: TRBJ2-5
CDR3aa: ASSMAGHRKETQY

v_gene: TRBV18
abundance: NA
j_gene: TRBJ2-5
CDR3aa: ASSPPAGQGAGETQY

v_gene: TRBV16
abundance: NA
j_gene: TRBJ1-1
CDR3aa: ASSPGGSAF

v_gene: TRBV30
abundance: NA
j_gene: TRBJ1-5
CDR3aa: AWRESGSGDQPQH

v_gene: TRBV5-6
abundance: few
j_gene: TRBJ1-2
CDR3aa: ASSSDRGRLYGYT

v_gene: TRBV5-8
abundance: NA
j_gene: TRBJ2-7
CDR3aa: ASSSVRTTSSYEQY

v_gene: TRBV7-2
abundance: NA
j_gene: TRBJ1-5
CDR3aa: ASSFFSGSNQPQH

v_gene: TRBV6-6
abundance: NA
j_gene: TRBJ2-1
CDR3aa: ASSDPRDRGDGEQF

v_gene: TRBV5-1
abundance: NA
j_gene: TRBJ1-2
CDR3aa: ASSRGVSPSLT

v_gene: TRBV3-1/TRBV3-2
abundance: NA
j_gene: TRBJ2-3
CDR3aa: ASSQVPDRGQLEDTQY

v_gene: TRBV7-9
abundance: once
j_gene: TRBJ1-1
CDR3aa: ASSWRGEAF

v_gene: TRBV7-2
abundance: NA
j_gene: TRBJ1-1
CDR3aa: ASSLEDRGPF

v_gene: TRBV3-1/TRBV3-2
abundance: few
j_gene: TRBJ2-1
CDR3aa: ASSQADGTGDEQF